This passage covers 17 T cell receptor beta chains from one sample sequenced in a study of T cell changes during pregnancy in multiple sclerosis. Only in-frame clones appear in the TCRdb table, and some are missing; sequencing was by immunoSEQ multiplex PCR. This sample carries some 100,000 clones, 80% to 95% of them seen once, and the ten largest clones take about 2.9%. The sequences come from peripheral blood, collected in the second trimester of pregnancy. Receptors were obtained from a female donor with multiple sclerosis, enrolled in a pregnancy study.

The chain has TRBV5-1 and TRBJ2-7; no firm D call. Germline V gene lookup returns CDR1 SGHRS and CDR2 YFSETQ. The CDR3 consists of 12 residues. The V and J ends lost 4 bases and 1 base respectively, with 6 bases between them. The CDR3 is CASSTTSYEQYF. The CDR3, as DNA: TGCGCCAGCAGCACCACATCCTACGAGCAGTACTTC.

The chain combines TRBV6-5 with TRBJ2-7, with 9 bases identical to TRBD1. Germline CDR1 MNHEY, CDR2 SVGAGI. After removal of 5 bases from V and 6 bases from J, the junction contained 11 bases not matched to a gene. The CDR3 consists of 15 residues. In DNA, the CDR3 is TGTGCCAGCAGTAAAGACAGGGGGAAGCTGGGCGAGCAGTACTTC. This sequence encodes CASSKDRGKLGEQYF.

For the CDR3, the DNA is TGTGCCAGCTCACCCACCTCCGACAGGCCGGGTGAAAAACTGTTTTTT. Translating gives CASSPTSDRPGEKLFF. The chain employs TRBV18 and TRBJ1-4; TRBD1 might be the D (6 bases). Germline CDR1 and CDR2: KGHSH and LQKENI. The ends were cut back, 3 bases at V and 7 bases at J, with 18 bases in the middle. The CDR3 is 16 amino acids.

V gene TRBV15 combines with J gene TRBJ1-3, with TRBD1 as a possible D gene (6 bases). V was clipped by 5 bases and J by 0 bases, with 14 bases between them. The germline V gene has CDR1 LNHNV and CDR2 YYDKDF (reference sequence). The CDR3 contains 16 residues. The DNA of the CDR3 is TGTGCCACCAGCCCCCGCACAGGGTTCTCTGGAAACACCATATATTTT. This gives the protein CATSPRTGFSGNTIYF.

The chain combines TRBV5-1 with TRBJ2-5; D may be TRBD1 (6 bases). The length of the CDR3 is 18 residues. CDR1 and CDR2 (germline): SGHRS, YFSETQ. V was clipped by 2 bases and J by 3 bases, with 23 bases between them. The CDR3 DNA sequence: TGCGCCAGCAGCTTCCCCGGGACACCAGAACATGTAGAAGAGACCCAGTACTTC. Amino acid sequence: CASSFPGTPEHVEETQYF.

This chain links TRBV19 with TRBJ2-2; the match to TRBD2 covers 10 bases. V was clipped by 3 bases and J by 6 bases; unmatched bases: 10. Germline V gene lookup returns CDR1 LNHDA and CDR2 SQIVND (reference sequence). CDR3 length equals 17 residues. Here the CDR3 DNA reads TGTGCCAGTAGTATGCGGCCAGCGGGAGGGCCTGCCGGGGAGCTGTTTTTT. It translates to CASSMRPAGGPAGELFF.

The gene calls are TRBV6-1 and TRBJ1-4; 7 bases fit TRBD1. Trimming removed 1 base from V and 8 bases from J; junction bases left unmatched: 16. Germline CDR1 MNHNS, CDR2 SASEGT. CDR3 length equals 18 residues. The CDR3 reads CASSEVLFSTGREEKLFF. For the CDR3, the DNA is TGTGCCAGCAGTGAAGTCCTATTTTCGACAGGGCGTGAAGAAAAACTGTTTTTT.

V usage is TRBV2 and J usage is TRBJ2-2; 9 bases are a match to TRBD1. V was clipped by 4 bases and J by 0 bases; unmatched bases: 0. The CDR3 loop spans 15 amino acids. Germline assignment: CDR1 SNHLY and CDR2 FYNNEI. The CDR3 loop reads CASSGQGANTGELFF. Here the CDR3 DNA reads TGTGCCAGCAGTGGACAGGGGGCGAACACCGGGGAGCTGTTTTTT.

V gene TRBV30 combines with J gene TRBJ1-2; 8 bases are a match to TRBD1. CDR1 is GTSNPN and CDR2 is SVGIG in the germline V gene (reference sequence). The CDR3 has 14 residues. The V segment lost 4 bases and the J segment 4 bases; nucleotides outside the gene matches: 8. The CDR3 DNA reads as TGTGCCTGGATACCGACAGGGGATTTCTATGGCTACACCTTC. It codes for CAWIPTGDFYGYTF.

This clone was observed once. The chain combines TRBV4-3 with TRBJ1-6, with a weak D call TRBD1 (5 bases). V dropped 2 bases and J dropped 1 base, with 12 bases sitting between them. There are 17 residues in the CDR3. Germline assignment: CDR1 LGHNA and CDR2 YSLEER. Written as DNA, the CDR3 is TGCGCCAGCAGCCAACTATCCACAGGATCCTATAATTCACCCCTCCACTTT. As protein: CASSQLSTGSYNSPLHF.

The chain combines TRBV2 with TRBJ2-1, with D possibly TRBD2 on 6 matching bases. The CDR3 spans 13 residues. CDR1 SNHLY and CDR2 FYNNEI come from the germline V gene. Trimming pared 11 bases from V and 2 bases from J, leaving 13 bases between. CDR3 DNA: TGTGCCGGCGGGGCTGTTCCCTACAATGAGCAGTTCTTC. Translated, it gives CAGGAVPYNEQFF.

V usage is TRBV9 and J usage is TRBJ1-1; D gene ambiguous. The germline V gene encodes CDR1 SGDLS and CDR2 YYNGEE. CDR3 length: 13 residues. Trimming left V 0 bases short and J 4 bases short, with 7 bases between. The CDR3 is CASSVATGTEAFF. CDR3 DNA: TGTGCCAGCAGCGTAGCTACCGGCACTGAAGCTTTCTTT.

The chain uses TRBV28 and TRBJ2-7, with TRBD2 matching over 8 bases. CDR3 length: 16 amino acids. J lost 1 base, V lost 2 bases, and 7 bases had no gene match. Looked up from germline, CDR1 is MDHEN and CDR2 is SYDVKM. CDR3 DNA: TGTGCCAGCAGTTTAGGGTCGGGGGGGACGTCCTACGAGCAGTACTTC. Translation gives CASSLGSGGTSYEQYF.

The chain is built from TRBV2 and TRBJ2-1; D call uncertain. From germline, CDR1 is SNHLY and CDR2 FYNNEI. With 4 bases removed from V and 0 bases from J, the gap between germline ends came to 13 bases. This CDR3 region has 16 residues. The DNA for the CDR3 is TGTGCCAGCAGTGGAGATGGCGGAGACTCCTACAATGAGCAGTTCTTC. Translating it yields CASSGDGGDSYNEQFF.

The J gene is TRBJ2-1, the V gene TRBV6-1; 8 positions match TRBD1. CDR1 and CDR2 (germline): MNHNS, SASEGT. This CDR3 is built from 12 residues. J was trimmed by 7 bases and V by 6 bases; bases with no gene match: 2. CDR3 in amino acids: CASRWTGNEQFF. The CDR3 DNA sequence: TGTGCCAGCAGGTGGACAGGGAATGAGCAGTTCTTC.

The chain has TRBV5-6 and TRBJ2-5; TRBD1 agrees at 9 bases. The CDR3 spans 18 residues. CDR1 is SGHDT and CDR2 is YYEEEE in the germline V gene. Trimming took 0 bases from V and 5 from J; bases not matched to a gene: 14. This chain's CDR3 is CASSLVTGQGIARETQYF. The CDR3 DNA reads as TGTGCCAGCAGCTTGGTAACGGGACAGGGAATAGCCAGGGAGACCCAGTACTTC.

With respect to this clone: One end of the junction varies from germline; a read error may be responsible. CDR3 residues: CASSGHRGVNGKLFF. The DNA of the CDR3 is TGTGCCAGCAGTGGACACAGGGGGGTGAATGGAAAACTGTTTTTT. The genes are TRBV2 and TRBJ1-4; 8 nucleotides line up with TRBD1. This CDR3 contains 15 residues. Germline loops: CDR1 SNHLY, CDR2 FYNNEI.